The next 6 T cell receptor beta chains were all read from a single sample in a study of cytomegalovirus exposure and HLA in healthy donors. The PCR had 60 Vbeta and 13 Jbeta primers. Profiled with immunoSEQ multiplex PCR; TCRdb holds only in-frame clones, not every one. The sample includes approximately 150,000 clones, over 75% of them seen just once. Sequencing used PBMCs. Receptors originate from a middle-aged man in good health and CMV-seropositive.

This clone was recorded only once. V gene TRBV6-5 combines with J gene TRBJ2-3; the D is unclear. The CDR3 contains 15 residues. Germline CDR1 and CDR2: MNHEY and SVGAGI. V was pared by 0 bases and J by 7 bases, with 14 bases between. The CDR3 reads CASSYSIAYGYTQYF. The CDR3 nucleotides read TGTGCCAGCAGTTACTCGATAGCTTACGGGTATACGCAGTATTTT.

This clone was counted a few times. V is TRBV5-4 and J is TRBJ2-5, with unresolved D. V was trimmed by 0 bases and J by 2 bases, leaving 8 bases between them. The CDR3 is 14 amino acids. The germline CDR1 and CDR2 sequences are SGHNT and YYREEE (reference sequence). In DNA form, the CDR3 reads TGTGCCAGCAGCTTGGCCTTTGTTCAAGAGACCCAGTACTTC. This sequence encodes CASSLAFVQETQYF.

This chain joins TRBV5-1 and TRBJ1-2, with 7 bases identical to TRBD1. The CDR3 totals 13 residues. J was trimmed by 3 bases and V by 5 bases; bases with no gene match: 4. The V gene's germline CDR1 is SGHRS and CDR2 YFSETQ. The CDR3 sequence: CASSFQGDYGYTF. The CDR3 bases are TGCGCCAGCAGTTTTCAGGGGGACTATGGCTACACCTTC. The full variable domain, with the rest looked up from reference TRBV5-1 and TRBJ1-2, is KAGVTQTPRYLIKTRGQQVTLSCSPISGHRSVSWYQQTPGQGLQFLFEYFSETQRNKGNFPGRFSGRQFSNSRSEMNVSTLELGDSALYLCASSFQGDYGYTFGSGTRLTVV.

The chain is built from TRBV4-2 and TRBJ2-5, with a weak D call TRBD2 (5 bases). The CDR3 contains 16 residues. Trimming shortened V by 0 bases and J by 1 base, and 12 bases separated the two germline ends. In germline, CDR1 is LGHNA, CDR2 YNFKEQ. The CDR3 loop is CASSQDKAAAQETQYF. The CDR3 coding sequence is TGTGCCAGCAGCCAAGATAAAGCAGCGGCCCAAGAGACCCAGTACTTC.

In this sample, this clone turned up once. The CDR3 region is CASSFGTGRGDTQYF. The CDR3 nucleotides read TGTGCCAGCAGCTTCGGGACAGGGAGAGGAGATACGCAGTATTTT. This sequence joins TRBV7-3 and TRBJ2-3, with TRBD1 matching 9 bases. Per germline, CDR1 SGHTA and CDR2 FQGTGA. This CDR3 is 15 amino acids long. Germline trimming cut 3 bases from V and 5 bases from J; bases unmatched to any gene: 6.

This clone was counted a single time. The gene calls are TRBV2 and TRBJ1-1, with a weak D call TRBD1 (6 bases). Germline V gene data show CDR1 as SNHLY and CDR2 as FYNNEI. Trimming took 6 bases from V and 2 from J, leaving 19 bases between them. The CDR3 is made up of 16 amino acids. This CDR3 reads CASSRPAWGPNTEAFF. The CDR3 bases are TGTGCCAGCAGCCGTCCTGCGTGGGGGCCCAACACTGAAGCTTTCTTT.